This entry lists 23 T cell receptor beta chains sequenced from one sample in a study of blood T cell repertoires in COVID-19. Sequencing used immunoSEQ multiplex PCR; TCRdb keeps in-frame clones, though not all of them. This table has some 80,000 clones, under 80% appearing once. The specimen sequenced was peripheral blood. The receptor source for this set is a human donor in a cohort sampled during active COVID-19.

CDR3 sequence reads: CATGTGGLGYTF. CDR3 coding DNA: TGTGCCACCGGGACAGGGGGCCTTGGCTACACCTTC. The gene calls are TRBV24-1 and TRBJ1-2; 12 bases are shared with TRBD1. Per germline, CDR1 KGHDR and CDR2 SFDVKD. V lost 9 bases, J lost 7 bases, and 2 bases stayed unmatched. The CDR3 spans 12 residues.

The rearrangement uses TRBV30 and TRBJ1-2; weak D call: TRBD1 (6 bases). Germline loops: CDR1 GTSNPN, CDR2 SVGIG (reference sequence). There are 13 residues in the CDR3. V was cut by 0 bases and J by 6 bases, with 11 bases left in between. The CDR3 sequence: CAWSVQGLNGYTF. The CDR3 region has the DNA TGTGCCTGGAGTGTACAGGGTTTAAATGGCTACACCTTC.

This sequence joins TRBV27 and TRBJ1-1, with D perhaps TRBD1 (5 bases). The CDR3 runs to 16 residues. Germline CDR1 MNHEY, CDR2 SMNVEV (reference sequence). The V end lost 0 bases, the J end lost 4 bases, and 15 bases lay between the germline ends. In DNA, the CDR3 is TGTGCCAGCAGTTTATCGATCCGGGGGGTAGGCACTGAAGCTTTCTTT. This codes for CASSLSIRGVGTEAFF.

The chain recombines TRBV27 with TRBJ2-1; 13 nucleotides line up with TRBD2. Germline assignment: CDR1 MNHEY and CDR2 SMNVEV (reference sequence). This CDR3 spans 17 amino acids. V dropped 6 bases and J dropped 3; count of bases not matched to a gene: 8. CDR3 region: CASRSLTSGGIYNEQFF. The CDR3 region has the DNA TGTGCCAGCAGATCCTTGACTAGCGGGGGGATCTACAATGAGCAGTTCTTC.

The chain joins TRBV19 to TRBJ1-3, with D possibly being TRBD1 (6 bases). Germline CDR1 and CDR2: LNHDA and SQIVND (reference sequence). V was trimmed by 9 bases and J by 0 bases, leaving 15 bases between them. The CDR3 totals 15 residues. The CDR3 sequence is CASRGQFYSGNTIYF. The CDR3 region has the DNA TGTGCCAGCAGAGGACAGTTCTACTCTGGAAACACCATATATTTT.

This rearrangement joins TRBV4-1 to TRBJ2-2; the match to TRBD2 covers 15 bases. Losses at the gene ends were 3 bases for V and 5 bases for J; bases not matched to a gene: 10. Germline V CDR1 and CDR2: MGHRA, YSYEKL. CDR3 length: 19 amino acids. The CDR3 sequence: CASSHSGLAGGLRTGELFF. The CDR3 coding sequence is TGCGCCAGCAGCCACTCAGGACTAGCGGGAGGGCTGAGGACCGGGGAGCTGTTTTTT.

This chain uses TRBV4-1 with TRBJ2-3; 14 bases match TRBD2. This CDR3 region has 15 residues. The V segment lost 5 bases and the J segment 8 bases; nucleotides outside the gene matches: 6. Per the germline V gene, CDR1 is MGHRA and CDR2 is YSYEKL. CDR3 region: CASSLGLAGAATQYF. CDR3 coding DNA: TGCGCCAGCAGCTTGGGACTAGCGGGAGCGGCTACGCAGTATTTT.

Written as DNA, the CDR3 is TGTGCCATCAGTGAGCACAGGGACGAACAGCCCCAGCATTTT. It translates to CAISEHRDEQPQHF. This sequence joins TRBV10-3 and TRBJ1-5; D possibly corresponds to TRBD1 (6 bases). Trimming removed 2 bases from V and 7 bases from J, with 12 bases in between. The CDR3 covers 14 residues. Germline V gene sequence: CDR1 ENHRY, CDR2 SYGVKD.

This chain joins TRBV11-3 and TRBJ2-3; the D gene is possibly TRBD2 (5 bases). The CDR3 has 13 residues. Between the trimmed V and J ends, which lost 5 bases and 4 bases, there was a span of 10 bases. Germline values: CDR1 SGHNT, CDR2 YENEEA. This chain's CDR3 is CASSPGVADTQYF. Here the CDR3 DNA reads TGTGCCAGCAGCCCCGGGGTGGCAGATACGCAGTATTTT.

The rearrangement uses TRBV5-1 and TRBJ2-3; tentatively, D is TRBD2 (7 bases). Germline CDR1 SGHRS, CDR2 YFSETQ. This CDR3 is built from 14 residues. Trimming cost V 1 base and J 4 bases, with 10 bases left between them. The CDR3 sequence is CASSLTGRADTQYF. The CDR3 nucleotides are TGCGCCAGCAGCTTGACAGGGAGGGCAGATACGCAGTATTTT. Combining the CDR3 with reference TRBV5-1 and TRBJ2-3 gives the whole variable domain KAGVTQTPRYLIKTRGQQVTLSCSPISGHRSVSWYQQTPGQGLQFLFEYFSETQRNKGNFPGRFSGRQFSNSRSEMNVSTLELGDSALYLCASSLTGRADTQYFGPGTRLTVL.

The table lists this clone with a few counts. In DNA, the CDR3 is TGTGCCAGCTCCCCGGCAGGGTCCTACGAGCAGTACGTC. The encoded protein is CASSPAGSYEQYV. The chain carries TRBV18 and TRBJ2-7; TRBD1 might be the D (5 bases). Germline assignment: CDR1 KGHSH and CDR2 LQKENI. CDR3 length: 13 residues. Trimming pared 6 bases from V and 1 base from J, leaving 10 bases between.

This chain joins TRBV28 and TRBJ1-5, with D possibly TRBD1 on 5 matching bases. The V end was cut by 4 bases, the J end by 9 bases, with 19 bases between. This CDR3 contains 15 residues. CDR1 and CDR2 (germline): MDHEN, SYDVKM. The DNA for the CDR3 is TGTGCCAGCAGTTATGTTGCCAGGGCCGCAGGGCCCCAGCATTTT. This sequence encodes CASSYVARAAGPQHF.

The V call is TRBV7-8, the J call TRBJ2-3, with D perhaps TRBD1 (6 bases). The CDR3 runs 12 residues. The V gene's germline CDR1 is SGHVS and CDR2 FQNEAQ. Trimming stripped 6 bases from V and 6 bases from J, with 10 bases between. The CDR3 nucleotides are TGTGCCAGCAGTCAGAGGGGGGATACGCAGTATTTT. Its protein product is CASSQRGDTQYF.

The chain recombines TRBV7-6 with TRBJ2-5, with D unclear. CDR1 and CDR2 (germline): SGHVS, FNYEAQ. The CDR3 consists of 14 residues. V lost 1 base, J lost 4 bases, and 10 bases lay in between. CDR3 residues: CASSLGRRGETQYF. The CDR3 DNA reads as TGTGCCAGCAGCTTAGGGCGGAGAGGAGAGACCCAGTACTTC.

The chain recombines TRBV7-9 with TRBJ2-3; TRBD2 is a possible D gene (7 bases). Trimming pared 1 base from V and 2 bases from J, leaving 10 bases between. Germline V CDR1 and CDR2: SEHNR, FQNEAQ (reference sequence). This CDR3 is 15 amino acids long. CDR3 DNA: TGTGCCAGCAGCTTAGGGGGGGGCCACACAGATACGCAGTATTTT. It specifies CASSLGGGHTDTQYF.

CDR3 sequence: CASSWGRVADTQYF. Written as DNA, the CDR3 is TGCGCCAGCAGCTGGGGCAGGGTGGCAGATACGCAGTATTTT. The chain links TRBV5-1 to TRBJ2-3; tentatively, D is TRBD1 (5 bases). CDR3 size: 14 residues. Germline CDR1 reads SGHRS; CDR2 reads YFSETQ. V lost 3 bases, J lost 4 bases, and 12 bases lay in between.

The CDR3 DNA reads TGTGCCAGCACTAGGACCGGGACTCTTAGCTCCTACAATGAGCAGTTCTTC. It specifies CASTRTGTLSSYNEQFF. V usage is TRBV7-8 and J usage is TRBJ2-1, with D maybe TRBD2 (6 bases). Deletions cut 7 bases from V and 0 bases from J, with 19 bases between. In germline, CDR1 is SGHVS, CDR2 FQNEAQ. The CDR3 runs 17 residues.

This rearrangement joins TRBV4-2 to TRBJ1-1; D is undetermined. This CDR3 has 14 residues. V shed 8 bases and J shed 3 bases, with 16 bases lying between them. Germline V CDR1 and CDR2: LGHNA, YNFKEQ. CDR3 bases: TGTGCCAGCGGTCGTGGCGACCTAGACACTGAAGCTTTCTTT. Translated: CASGRGDLDTEAFF.

This clone turned up a few times. The gene calls are TRBV5-5 and TRBJ2-5; 11 bases match TRBD2. The V gene end was trimmed by 0 bases and the J gene end by 1 base; junction bases not matched to a gene: 2. This CDR3 spans 16 amino acids. Germline V gene data show CDR1 as SGHKS and CDR2 as YYEKEE (reference sequence). CDR3 sequence: CASSLGLAGPQETQYF. The CDR3 DNA reads TGTGCCAGCAGCTTGGGACTAGCGGGGCCCCAAGAGACCCAGTACTTC.

The CDR3 region has the DNA TGTGCCAGCAGTTGGACAGGACCACAAGCTTTCTTT. Translating gives CASSWTGPQAFF. The chain is built from TRBV6-6 and TRBJ1-1, with TRBD1 matching 7 bases. This CDR3 has 12 residues. V was pared by 4 bases and J by 9 bases, with 5 bases of the junction left unmatched. Looked up from germline, CDR1 is MNHNY and CDR2 is SVGAGI (reference sequence).

A few counts support this clone. The chain links TRBV5-1 to TRBJ2-7; D is possibly TRBD2 (5 bases). Germline CDR1 and CDR2: SGHRS and YFSETQ. V was trimmed by 0 bases and J by 4 bases, leaving 20 bases between them. The CDR3 is 17 amino acids. CDR3 nucleotide sequence: TGCGCCAGCAGCTTGGCCGGAGGAGGCAGAAAGTCGTACGAGCAGTACTTC. Its translation is CASSLAGGGRKSYEQYF.

V usage is TRBV6-8 and J usage is TRBJ1-1; no firm D call. The V end was cut by 1 base, the J end by 0 bases, with 9 bases between. The CDR3 has 15 amino acids. Germline loops: CDR1 MNHGY, CDR2 SAAAGT. CDR3 residues: CASSYLNSMNTEAFF. Written as DNA, the CDR3 is TGTGCCAGCAGTTACTTGAACTCAATGAACACTGAAGCTTTCTTT.

This chain uses TRBV19 with TRBJ2-1, with 15 bases identical to TRBD2. The CDR3 runs to 16 residues. From germline, CDR1 is LNHDA and CDR2 SQIVND (reference sequence). The trim removed 2 bases at V and 8 bases at J, leaving 4 bases unmatched. The CDR3 loop reads CASSILGLAGGDEQFF. The CDR3 nucleotides are TGTGCCAGTAGTATATTGGGACTAGCGGGAGGCGATGAGCAGTTCTTC.